The clone carrying this TCR beta chain was detected only once. Its antigen is still unknown. The sample comes from a study of blood T cells in healthy people across ages. The donors, all healthy, were Caucasians living in Russia, aged roughly 6 to 100. Through a sample-barcoded 5' primer and a J-beta primer mix, a second PCR was run for 7 to 11 cycles. MiXCR, applied by TCRdb to the 5' RACE reads, yields one record per CDR3 protein. This table has about 640,000 distinct CDR3 sequences, under 65% appearing once. Whole-study results and caveats: More naive CD4+ cells and higher diversity were found in long-lived than in aged donors. Investigators viewed diversity estimates from one million T cells as underestimates, the study reported. Per-million-T-cell TCR beta diversity fell roughly linearly with age.

Material: blood. The TCR comes from a man in his 60s in good health.

The CDR3: CASASERGGLVNNEQFF. DNA for the CDR3: TGTGCCAGTGCAAGCGAGCGGGGGGGCCTTGTGAACAATGAGCAGTTCTTC. This chain links TRBV6-1 with TRBJ2-1; 10 nucleotides line up with TRBD2. The CDR3 contains 17 residues. V was pared by 9 bases and J by 5 bases, with 16 bases of the junction left unmatched. CDR1 and CDR2 (germline): MNHNS, SASEGT.